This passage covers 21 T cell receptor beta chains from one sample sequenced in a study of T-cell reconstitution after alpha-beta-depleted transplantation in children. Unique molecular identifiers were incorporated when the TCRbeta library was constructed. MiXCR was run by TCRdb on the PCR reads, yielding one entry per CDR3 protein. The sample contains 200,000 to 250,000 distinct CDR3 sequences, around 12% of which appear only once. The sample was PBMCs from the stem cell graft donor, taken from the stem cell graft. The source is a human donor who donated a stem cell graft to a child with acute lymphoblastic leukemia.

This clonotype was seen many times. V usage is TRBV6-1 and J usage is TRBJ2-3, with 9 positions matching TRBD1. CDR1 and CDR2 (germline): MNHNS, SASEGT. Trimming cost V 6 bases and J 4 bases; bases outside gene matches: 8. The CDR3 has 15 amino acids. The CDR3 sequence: CASSQTGGRADTQYF. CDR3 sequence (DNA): TGTGCCAGCAGCCAAACAGGGGGCAGGGCAGATACGCAGTATTTT.

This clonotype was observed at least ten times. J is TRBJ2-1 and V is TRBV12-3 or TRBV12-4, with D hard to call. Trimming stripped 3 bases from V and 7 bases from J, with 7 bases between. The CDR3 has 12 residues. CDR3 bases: TGTGCCAGCAGTTTGTCCCAAAATGAGCAGTTCTTC. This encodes CASSLSQNEQFF.

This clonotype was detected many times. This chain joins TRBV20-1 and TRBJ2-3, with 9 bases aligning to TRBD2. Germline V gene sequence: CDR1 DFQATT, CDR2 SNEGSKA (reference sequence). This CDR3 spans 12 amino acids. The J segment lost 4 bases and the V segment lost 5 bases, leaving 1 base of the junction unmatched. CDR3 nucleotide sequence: TGCAGTGCTCAGCGGGAGGCAGATACGCAGTATTTT. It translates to CSAQREADTQYF.

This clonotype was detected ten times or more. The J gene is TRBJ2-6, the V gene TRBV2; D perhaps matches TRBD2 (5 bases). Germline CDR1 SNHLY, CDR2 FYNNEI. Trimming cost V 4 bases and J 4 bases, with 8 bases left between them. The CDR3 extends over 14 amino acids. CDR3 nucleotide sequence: TGTGCCAGCAGTGTGGGAGCCGGGGCCAACGTCCTGACTTTC. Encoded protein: CASSVGAGANVLTF.

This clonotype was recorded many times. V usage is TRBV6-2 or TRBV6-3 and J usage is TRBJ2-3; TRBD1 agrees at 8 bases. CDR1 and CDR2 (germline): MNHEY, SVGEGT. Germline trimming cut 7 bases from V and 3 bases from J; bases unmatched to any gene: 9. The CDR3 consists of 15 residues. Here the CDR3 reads CASTSQGARTDTQYF. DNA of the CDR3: TGTGCCAGCACCTCCCAGGGGGCTAGGACAGATACGCAGTATTTT.

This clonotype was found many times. The CDR3 nucleotides are TGTGCCAGCAGCTTAGGTCCCAGAAACTACAATGAGCAGTTCTTC. Translation: CASSLGPRNYNEQFF. This chain links TRBV11-2 with TRBJ2-1, with D uncertain. Looked up from germline, CDR1 is SGHAT and CDR2 is FQNNGV. V lost 1 base and J lost 3, with 10 bases in between. The CDR3 consists of 15 residues.

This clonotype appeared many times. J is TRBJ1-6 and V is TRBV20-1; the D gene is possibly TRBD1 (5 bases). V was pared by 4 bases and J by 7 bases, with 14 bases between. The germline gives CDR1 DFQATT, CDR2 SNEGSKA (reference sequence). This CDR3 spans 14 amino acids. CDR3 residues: CSAIGGDGNSPLHF. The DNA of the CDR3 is TGCAGTGCTATAGGAGGGGATGGAAATTCACCCCTCCACTTT.

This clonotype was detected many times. CDR3 region: CAIRPPQGYEQYF. CDR3 nucleotides: TGTGCCATCCGCCCTCCTCAGGGCTACGAGCAGTACTTC. V gene TRBV28 combines with J gene TRBJ2-7; tentative D call: TRBD1 (5 bases). Germline CDR1 is MDHEN and CDR2 is SYDVKM. The CDR3 sequence is 13 residues long. The germline V and J ends were trimmed by 10 bases and 3 bases, with 16 bases remaining between them.

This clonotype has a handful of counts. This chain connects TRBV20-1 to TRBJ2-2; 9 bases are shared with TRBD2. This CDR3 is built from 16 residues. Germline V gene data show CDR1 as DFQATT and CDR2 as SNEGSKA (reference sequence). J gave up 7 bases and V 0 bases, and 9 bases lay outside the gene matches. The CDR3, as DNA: TGCAGTGCTAGAGATTTAGCGGGGGTTTACGGCGGGGAGCTGTTTTTT. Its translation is CSARDLAGVYGGELFF.

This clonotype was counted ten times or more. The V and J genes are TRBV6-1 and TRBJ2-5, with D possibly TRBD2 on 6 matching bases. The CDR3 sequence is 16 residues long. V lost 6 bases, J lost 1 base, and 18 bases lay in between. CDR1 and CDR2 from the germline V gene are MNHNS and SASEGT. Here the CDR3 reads CASSHRGMTVQETQYF. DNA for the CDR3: TGTGCCAGCAGCCACCGGGGGATGACAGTCCAAGAGACCCAGTACTTC.

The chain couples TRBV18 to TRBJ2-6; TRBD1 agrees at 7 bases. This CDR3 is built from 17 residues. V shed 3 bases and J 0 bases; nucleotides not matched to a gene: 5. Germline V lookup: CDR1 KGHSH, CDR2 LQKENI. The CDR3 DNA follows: TGTGCCAGCTCACCCCGGGACAGAGCCTCTGGGGCCAACGTCCTGACTTTC. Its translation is CASSPRDRASGANVLTF.

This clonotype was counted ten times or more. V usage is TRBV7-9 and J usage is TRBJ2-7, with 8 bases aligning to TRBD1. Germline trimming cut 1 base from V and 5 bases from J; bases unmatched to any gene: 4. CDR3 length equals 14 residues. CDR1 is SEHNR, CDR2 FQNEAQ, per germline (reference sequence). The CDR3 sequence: CASSLVQGAHEQYF. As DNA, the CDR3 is TGTGCCAGCAGCTTAGTGCAGGGGGCCCACGAGCAGTACTTC. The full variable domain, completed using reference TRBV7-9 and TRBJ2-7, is DTGVSQNPRHKITKRGQNVTFRCDPISEHNRLYWYRQTLGQGPEFLTYFQNEAQLEKSRLLSDRFSAERPKGSFSTLEIQRTEQGDSAMYLCASSLVQGAHEQYFGPGTRLTVT.

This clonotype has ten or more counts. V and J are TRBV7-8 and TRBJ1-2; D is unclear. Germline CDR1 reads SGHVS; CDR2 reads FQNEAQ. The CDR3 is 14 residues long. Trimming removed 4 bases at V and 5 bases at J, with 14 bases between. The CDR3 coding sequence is TGTGCCAGCAGCTCTCGGCCCGACGTTTATGGCTACACCTTC. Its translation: CASSSRPDVYGYTF.

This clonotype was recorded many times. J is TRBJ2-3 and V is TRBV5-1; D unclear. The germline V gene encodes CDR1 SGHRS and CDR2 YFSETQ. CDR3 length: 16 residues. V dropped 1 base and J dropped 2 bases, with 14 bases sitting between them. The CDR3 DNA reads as TGCGCCAGCAGCTTGATCCCAGGTCGAAACACAGATACGCAGTATTTT. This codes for CASSLIPGRNTDTQYF.

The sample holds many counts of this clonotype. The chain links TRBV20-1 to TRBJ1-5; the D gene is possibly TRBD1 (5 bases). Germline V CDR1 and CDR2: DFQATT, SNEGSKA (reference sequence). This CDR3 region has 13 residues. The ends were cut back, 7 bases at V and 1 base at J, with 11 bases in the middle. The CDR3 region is CSGTGTSNQPQHF. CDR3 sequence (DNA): TGCAGTGGTACGGGGACGAGCAATCAGCCCCAGCATTTT.

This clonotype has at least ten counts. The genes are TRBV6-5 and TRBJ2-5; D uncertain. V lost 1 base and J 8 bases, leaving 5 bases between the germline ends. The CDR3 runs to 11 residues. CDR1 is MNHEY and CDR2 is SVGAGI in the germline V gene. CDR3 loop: CASSYFNTQYF. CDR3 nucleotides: TGTGCCAGCAGTTACTTCAATACCCAGTACTTC.

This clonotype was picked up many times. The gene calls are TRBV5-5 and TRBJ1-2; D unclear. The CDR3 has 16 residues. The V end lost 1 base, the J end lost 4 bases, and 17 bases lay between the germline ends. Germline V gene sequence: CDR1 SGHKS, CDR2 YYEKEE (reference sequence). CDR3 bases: TGTGCCAGCAGCTTGAAATTCGCAAGTCCCTTCTATGGCTACACCTTC. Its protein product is CASSLKFASPFYGYTF.

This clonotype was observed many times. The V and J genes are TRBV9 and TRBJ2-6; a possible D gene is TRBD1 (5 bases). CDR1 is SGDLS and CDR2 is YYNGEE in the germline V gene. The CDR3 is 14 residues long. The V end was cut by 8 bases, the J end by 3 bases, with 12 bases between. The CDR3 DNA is TGTGCCAGTCAGGGTAGAGGTGGGGCCAACGTCCTGACTTTC. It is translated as CASQGRGGANVLTF.

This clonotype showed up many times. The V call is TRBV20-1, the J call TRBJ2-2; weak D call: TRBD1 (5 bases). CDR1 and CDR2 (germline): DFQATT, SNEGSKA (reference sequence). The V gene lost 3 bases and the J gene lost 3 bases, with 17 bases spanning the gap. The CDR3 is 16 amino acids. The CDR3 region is CSARVSQGWDTGELFF. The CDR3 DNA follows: TGCAGTGCTAGGGTCTCCCAGGGATGGGACACCGGGGAGCTGTTTTTT.

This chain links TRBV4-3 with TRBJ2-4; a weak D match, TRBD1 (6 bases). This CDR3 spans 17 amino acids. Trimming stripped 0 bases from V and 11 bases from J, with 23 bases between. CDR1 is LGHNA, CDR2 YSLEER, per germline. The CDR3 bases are TGCGCCAGCAGCCAAGATCTTTTGGCAGGGGCCCAAGGGGTTCAGTACTTC. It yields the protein CASSQDLLAGAQGVQYF.

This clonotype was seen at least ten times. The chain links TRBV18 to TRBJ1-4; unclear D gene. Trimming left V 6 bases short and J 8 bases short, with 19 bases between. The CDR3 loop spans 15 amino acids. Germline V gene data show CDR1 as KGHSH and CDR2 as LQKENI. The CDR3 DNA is TGTGCCAGCTCCGTCCAATCAGGATCGCGGGAAAAACTGTTTTTT. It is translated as CASSVQSGSREKLFF.